The source of this T cell receptor beta chain is a study of T cells in localized non-small cell lung cancer. Study results and limitations: Within adjacent lung there appeared a median approximately 60 of the top 100 tumor clones. Adjacent uninvolved lung had the highest clonality, suggesting focused antigen responses.

Turning to this clone: Its cognate antigen is unknown.

Here immunoSEQ multiplex PCR was the method, and the copy in TCRdb shows in-frame clones only, minus some. The data hold roughly 3,700 clones, with roughly 40% observed a single time. Trimming shortened V by 1 base and J by 4 bases, and 7 bases separated the two germline ends. Germline V lookup: CDR1 SGHDN, CDR2 FVKESK. The CDR3 extends over 13 amino acids. This TCR came from a woman aged 40 to 75 with stage I lung adenocarcinoma. The chain carries TRBV14 and TRBJ1-2; D remains unclear. The sequencing here drew on lung tumor tissue, taken before any cancer treatment. The CDR3 spells CASSQVGSYGYTF. CDR3 in DNA: TGTGCCAGCAGCCAAGTTGGCAGCTATGGCTACACCTTC.